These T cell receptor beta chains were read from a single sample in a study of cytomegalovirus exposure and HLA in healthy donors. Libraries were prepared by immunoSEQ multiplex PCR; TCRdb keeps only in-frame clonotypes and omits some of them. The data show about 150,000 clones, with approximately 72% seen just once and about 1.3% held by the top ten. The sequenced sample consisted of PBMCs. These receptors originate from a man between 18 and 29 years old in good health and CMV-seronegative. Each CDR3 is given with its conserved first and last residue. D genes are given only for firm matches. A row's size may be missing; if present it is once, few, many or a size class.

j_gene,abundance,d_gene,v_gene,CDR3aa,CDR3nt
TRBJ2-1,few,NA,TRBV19,CASSTATSRRVRNEQFF,TGTGCCAGTAGTACAGCCACTAGTCGAAGAGTCCGCAATGAGCAGTTCTTC
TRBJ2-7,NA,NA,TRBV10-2,CASTSAYEQYF,TGCGCCAGCACCAGCGCTTACGAGCAGTACTTC
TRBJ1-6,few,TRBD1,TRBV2,CASSDRQGGSPLHF,TGTGCCAGCAGTGATCGGCAGGGGGGCTCACCCCTCCACTTT
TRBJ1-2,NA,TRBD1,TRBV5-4,CASSQTGPNGYTF,TGTGCCAGCAGCCAGACAGGGCCCAATGGCTACACCTTC
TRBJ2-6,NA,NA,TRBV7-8,CASSSVGQPRAPPGANVLTF,TGTGCCAGCAGCTCGGTGGGCCAACCGAGGGCACCCCCTGGGGCCAACGTCCTGACTTTC
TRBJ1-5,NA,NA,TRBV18,CASSPGEDQPQHF,TGTGCCAGCTCACCAGGGGAGGATCAGCCCCAGCATTTT
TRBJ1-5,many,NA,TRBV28,CASSLTTIAQGPQHF,TGTGCCAGCAGTTTGACGACAATTGCGCAGGGGCCCCAGCATTTT
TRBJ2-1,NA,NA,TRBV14,CASTPHLLRRSSYNEQFF,TGTGCCAGCACCCCTCACCTATTGCGGAGGAGCTCCTACAATGAGCAGTTCTTC
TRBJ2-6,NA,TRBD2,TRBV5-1,CASSLAGLAGANVLTF,TGCGCCAGCAGCTTGGCTGGACTAGCTGGGGCCAACGTCCTGACTTTC
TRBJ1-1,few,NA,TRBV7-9,CASSFRVGTPEAFF,TGTGCCAGCAGCTTTCGGGTCGGGACACCTGAAGCTTTCTTT
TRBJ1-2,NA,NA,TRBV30,CAIGLASGYTF,TGTGCCATAGGACTCGCGTCTGGCTACACCTTC
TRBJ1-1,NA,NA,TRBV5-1,CASSLPPQGEDTEAFF,TGCGCCAGCAGCTTGCCCCCACAGGGCGAGGACACTGAAGCTTTCTTT
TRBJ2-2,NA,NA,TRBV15,CATSRDRAGGELFF,TGTGCCACCAGCAGAGATCGTGCGGGTGGGGAGCTGTTTTTT
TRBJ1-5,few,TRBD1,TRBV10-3,CAISSGQGVGQPQHF,TGTGCCATCAGCTCCGGACAGGGGGTTGGTCAGCCCCAGCATTTT
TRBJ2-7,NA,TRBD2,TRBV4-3,CASSQAISGSLNSYEQYF,TGCGCCAGCAGCCAAGCGATTAGCGGGAGCCTCAACTCCTACGAGCAGTACTTC
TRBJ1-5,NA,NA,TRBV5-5,CASSSQGDGAQHF,TGTGCCAGCAGCAGCCAGGGTGATGGGGCCCAGCATTTT
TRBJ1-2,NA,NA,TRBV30,CAWSVGGGNYGYTF,TGTGCCTGGAGTGTAGGGGGAGGGAACTATGGCTACACCTTC
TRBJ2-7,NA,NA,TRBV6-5,CASSYSGTRAYEQYF,TGTGCCAGCAGTTACTCGGGGACTCGGGCCTACGAGCAGTACTTC
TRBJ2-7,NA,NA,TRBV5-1,CASSLETGHSYEQYF,TGCGCCAGCAGCTTGGAGACAGGACACTCCTACGAGCAGTACTTC
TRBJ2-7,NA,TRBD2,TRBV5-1,CASSHPGASGSYEQYF,TGCGCCAGCAGCCACCCGGGGGCTAGCGGGAGCTACGAGCAGTACTTC
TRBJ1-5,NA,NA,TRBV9,CASSVTPGGQPQHF,TGTGCCAGCAGCGTAACCCCGGGTGGTCAGCCCCAGCATTTT
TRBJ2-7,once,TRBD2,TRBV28,CASSSSGTSFYEQYF,TGTGCCAGCAGTTCCTCCGGGACTAGCTTTTACGAGCAGTACTTC
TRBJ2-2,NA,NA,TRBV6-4,CASSAYSTTNTGELFF,TGTGCCAGCAGTGCCTACAGTACAACGAACACCGGGGAGCTGTTTTTT
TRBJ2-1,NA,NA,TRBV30,CAWTSSGLNNEQFF,TGTGCCTGGACCTCGTCAGGGCTAAACAATGAGCAGTTCTTC
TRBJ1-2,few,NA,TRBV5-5,CASSLNRAGPNYGYTF,TGTGCCAGCAGCTTGAATCGGGCGGGGCCTAACTATGGCTACACCTTC
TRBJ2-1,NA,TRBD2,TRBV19,CASSLAGGPMNEQFF,TGTGCCAGTAGTCTAGCGGGAGGGCCCATGAATGAGCAGTTCTTC
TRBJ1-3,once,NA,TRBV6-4,CASSEGTGAGNTIYF,TGTGCCAGCAGTGAGGGGACGGGAGCTGGAAACACCATATATTTT
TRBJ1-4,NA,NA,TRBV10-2,CASSEGGHEKLFF,TGCGCCAGCAGTGAGGGGGGCCATGAAAAACTGTTTTTT
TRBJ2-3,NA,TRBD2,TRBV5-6,CASSKAGTSGRKDTQYF,TGTGCCAGCAGCAAGGCCGGGACTAGCGGGAGAAAAGATACGCAGTATTTT
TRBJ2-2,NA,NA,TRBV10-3,CAISESADTGELFF,TGTGCCATCAGTGAGTCGGCCGACACCGGGGAGCTGTTTTTT
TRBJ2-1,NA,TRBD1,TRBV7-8,CASSSATGGSFNEQFF,TGTGCCAGCAGCTCCGCTACAGGGGGATCATTCAATGAGCAGTTCTTC
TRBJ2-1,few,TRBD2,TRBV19,CASSTLAGGGYNEQFF,TGTGCCAGTAGTACATTAGCGGGAGGGGGTTACAATGAGCAGTTCTTC
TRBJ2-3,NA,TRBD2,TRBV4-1,CAWAGVDEDTQYF,TGCGCCTGGGCGGGAGTCGACGAAGATACGCAGTATTTT
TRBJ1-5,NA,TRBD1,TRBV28,CASSLRTGVNQPQHF,TGTGCCAGCAGTTTGCGGACAGGGGTTAATCAGCCCCAGCATTTT
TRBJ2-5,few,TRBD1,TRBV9,CASSLRDREKKETQYF,TGTGCCAGCAGCTTAAGGGACAGGGAGAAAAAAGAGACCCAGTACTTC
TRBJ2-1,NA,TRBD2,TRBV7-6,CASSLGRGGNEQFF,TGTGCCAGCAGCTTGGGGAGGGGTGGGAATGAGCAGTTCTTC
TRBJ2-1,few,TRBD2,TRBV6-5,CASSSTGTTYNEQFF,TGTGCCAGCAGTTCTACCGGGACTACTTACAATGAGCAGTTCTTC
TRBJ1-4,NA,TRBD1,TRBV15,CATLDRGNEKLFF,TGTGCCACCTTGGACAGGGGTAATGAAAAACTGTTTTTT
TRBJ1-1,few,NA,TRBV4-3,CASSPTAITEAFF,TGCGCCAGCAGCCCTACAGCCATAACCGAAGCTTTCTTT
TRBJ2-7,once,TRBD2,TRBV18,CASSPRPGLADEGQYF,TGTGCCAGCTCACCACGCCCGGGACTAGCGGATGAGGGGCAGTACTTC
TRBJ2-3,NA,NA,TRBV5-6,CASSETGWGTDTQYF,TGTGCCAGCAGCGAAACGGGATGGGGCACAGATACGCAGTATTTT
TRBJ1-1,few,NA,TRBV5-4,CASSLEGIGFMNTEAFF,TGTGCCAGCAGCTTGGAGGGGATAGGGTTCATGAACACTGAAGCTTTCTTT
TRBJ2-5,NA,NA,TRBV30,CAYATTGSGTQYF,TGTGCCTACGCAACGACAGGTTCGGGGACCCAGTACTTC
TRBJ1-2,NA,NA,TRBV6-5,CASSATGDYGYTF,TGTGCCAGCAGTGCGACCGGGGACTATGGCTACACCTTC
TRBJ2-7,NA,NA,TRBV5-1,CASSLESVSYEQYF,TGCGCCAGCAGCTTGGAGAGTGTGTCCTACGAGCAGTACTTC
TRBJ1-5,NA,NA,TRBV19,CASSIERGQPQHF,TGTGCCAGTAGTATAGAACGAGGGCAGCCCCAGCATTTT
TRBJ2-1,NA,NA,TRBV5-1,CASGERTTLNEQFF,TGCGCCAGCGGGGAGCGGACGACACTCAATGAGCAGTTCTTC
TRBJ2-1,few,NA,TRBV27,CASSLSPSHNEQFF,TGTGCCAGCAGTTTAAGCCCTTCGCACAATGAGCAGTTCTTC
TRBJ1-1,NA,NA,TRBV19,CASSIMDRANTEAFF,TGTGCCAGTAGTATAATGGACAGAGCGAACACTGAAGCTTTCTTT
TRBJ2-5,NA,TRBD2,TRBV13,CASSLGPTREQYF,TGTGCCAGCAGCTTAGGTCCCACGCGGGAGCAGTACTTC
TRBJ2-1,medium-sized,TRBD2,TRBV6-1,CASSGLAGGNEQFF,TGTGCCAGCAGTGGACTAGCGGGAGGCAATGAGCAGTTCTTC
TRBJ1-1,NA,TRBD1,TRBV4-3,CASSRDRDRNTEAFF,TGCGCCAGCAGCCGCGACCGGGACAGAAACACTGAAGCTTTCTTT
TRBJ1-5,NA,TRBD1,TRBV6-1,CASLGQGNQPQHF,TGTGCCAGCTTAGGACAGGGGAATCAGCCCCAGCATTTT
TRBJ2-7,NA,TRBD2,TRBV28,CASSPAGTSGSPYF,TGTGCCAGCAGCCCCGCCGGGACTAGCGGGAGTCCGTACTTC
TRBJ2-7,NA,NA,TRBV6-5,CASSSQAYEQYF,TGTGCCAGCAGTTCCCAGGCCTACGAGCAGTACTTC
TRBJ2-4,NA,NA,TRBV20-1,CSARQGSQYF,TGCAGTGCTAGACAGGGTTCCCAGTACTTC
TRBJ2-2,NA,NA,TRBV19,CASRPGPTNTGELFF,TGTGCCAGTAGGCCGGGTCCCACAAACACCGGGGAGCTGTTTTTT
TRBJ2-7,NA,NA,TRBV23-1,CASREYEQYF,TGCGCCAGCAGAGAGTACGAGCAGTACTTC
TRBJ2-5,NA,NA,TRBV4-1,CASSQVGGKMGETQYF,TGCGCCAGCAGCCAAGTCGGCGGGAAGATGGGAGAGACCCAGTACTTC
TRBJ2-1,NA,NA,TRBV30,CAWSGKSSYNEQFF,TGTGCCTGGAGCGGGAAGAGCTCCTACAATGAGCAGTTCTTC